The T cell receptor beta chain described here comes from a study of naive and memory T cell subsets. Regarding the study as a whole: The power law exponent of TCR abundance differed between naive and memory cells.

In its sample, this clonotype was seen once. Its antigen is unidentified. Both TRBC1 and TRBC2 were covered by a beta constant-region primer of two equimolar oligonucleotides. The ligated cDNA underwent four PCR rounds using SP2 and nested alpha and beta constant-region primers. Using its own MiXCR run on the UMI-ligation and nested PCR reads, TCRdb lists one record per CDR3 protein. The top ten hold approximately 0.15% of the sample, which has some 150,000 distinct CDR3 sequences, about 17% seen once. Sequencing input: naive CD4+ T cells from blood. The receptor's source is a human donor in good health.

CDR3 sequence (DNA): TGTGCCAGCAGTGAAGTTTCATACTATGGCTACACCTTC. This translates into CASSEVSYYGYTF. The chain combines TRBV6-1 with TRBJ1-2; D is undetermined. Germline CDR1 reads MNHNS; CDR2 reads SASEGT. This CDR3 is built from 13 residues. Trimming cost V 1 base and J 3 bases, with 6 bases left between them.